The 17 T cell receptor beta chains reported below all come from one sample, sequenced in a study of shared clonotypes between healthy human individuals. Clones were read by immunoSEQ multiplex PCR, and TCRdb kept only the in-frame ones, dropping some. The repertoire holds 1.6 million or so clones, 95% to 97% seen once, with 1.2% in the top ten. Sequencing input: naive CD4+ T cells sorted from blood. The subset was: CD45RA+ positively selected. Every receptor here comes from a man in his thirties or forties in good health.

CDR3 amino acids: CASSEGLAVNQETQYF. CDR3 DNA: TGTGCCAGCAGCGAGGGACTAGCCGTTAACCAAGAGACCCAGTACTTC. This chain connects TRBV9 to TRBJ2-5; TRBD2 matches 9 bases. This CDR3 comprises 16 residues. With V trimmed by 3 bases and J by 0 bases, 6 bases remained unmatched. In germline, CDR1 is SGDLS, CDR2 YYNGEE.

The rearrangement links TRBV7-9 to TRBJ2-3; 15 bases map to TRBD2. Germline V CDR1 and CDR2: SEHNR, FQNEAQ (reference sequence). The CDR3 extends over 19 amino acids. V lost 6 bases, J lost 2 bases, and 12 bases stayed unmatched. The CDR3 bases are TGTGCCAGCAGGCCAGGACTAGCGGGAGGGCCACTTAACACAGATACGCAGTATTTT. Its translation: CASRPGLAGGPLNTDTQYF.

The CDR3 nucleotides are TGTGCCAGCAGTAGGTGGACCGATTTGAACACTGAAGCTTTCTTT. As protein: CASSRWTDLNTEAFF. This chain connects TRBV6-6 to TRBJ1-1; D remains ambiguous. V was pared by 5 bases and J by 0 bases, with 13 bases between. CDR3 length equals 15 residues. Germline assignment: CDR1 MNHNY and CDR2 SVGAGI (reference sequence).

The rearrangement links TRBV4-1 to TRBJ1-1; a weak D match, TRBD1 (6 bases). Trimming removed 6 bases at V and 4 bases at J, with 12 bases between. The V gene's germline CDR1 is MGHRA and CDR2 YSYEKL. This CDR3 has 13 amino acids. The DNA of the CDR3 is TGCGCCAGCAGTCGCGGGGGGGCCACTGAAGCTTTCTTT. It translates to CASSRGGATEAFF.

The chain is built from TRBV5-1 and TRBJ1-1; 10 positions agree with TRBD1. Unmatched junction bases numbered 4, after V lost 0 bases and J lost 8 bases. The CDR3 extends over 14 amino acids. The germline V gene has CDR1 SGHRS and CDR2 YFSETQ. CDR3 sequence (DNA): TGCGCCAGCAGCTTGGGGACAGGGGGGAGCGAAGCTTTCTTT. Protein product: CASSLGTGGSEAFF.

This clone was detected once. CDR3 amino acids: CASSILAGTEAFF. The CDR3 bases are TGTGCCAGTAGTATACTGGCAGGCACTGAAGCTTTCTTT. This chain connects TRBV19 to TRBJ1-1; D gene unclear. Germline-derived CDR1 and CDR2 are LNHDA and SQIVND (reference sequence). The CDR3 runs to 13 residues. The V and J ends lost 2 bases and 4 bases respectively, with 8 bases between them.

This clone was observed once. Distinct nucleotide sequences in the sample also encode this CDR3. This chain connects TRBV5-1 to TRBJ2-5; no definite D call. Germline V lookup: CDR1 SGHRS, CDR2 YFSETQ. This CDR3 has 12 residues. The V end was cut by 2 bases, the J end by 5 bases, with 7 bases between. CDR3 residues: CASSLPKETQYF. The CDR3 DNA follows: TGCGCCAGCAGCTTACCGAAGGAGACCCAGTACTTC.

The V call is TRBV11-2, the J call TRBJ2-4; TRBD2 aligns across 12 bases. The CDR3 runs 20 residues. Looked up from germline, CDR1 is SGHAT and CDR2 is FQNNGV. J gave up 4 bases and V 0 bases, and 13 bases lay outside the gene matches. The CDR3 sequence is CASSLDNLLAGGLSKNIQYF. In nucleotides, the CDR3 is TGTGCCAGCAGCTTAGATAATCTCCTAGCGGGAGGGCTAAGTAAAAACATTCAGTACTTC. The full variable domain, its missing parts supplied by reference TRBV11-2 and TRBJ2-4, is EAGVAQSPRYKIIEKRQSVAFWCNPISGHATLYWYQQILGQGPKLLIQFQNNGVVDDSQLPKDRFSAERLKGVDSTLKIQPAKLEDSAVYLCASSLDNLLAGGLSKNIQYFGAGTRLSVL.

J is TRBJ2-2 and V is TRBV4-1, with 10 positions matching TRBD1. The V segment lost 1 base and the J segment 3 bases; nucleotides outside the gene matches: 2. The V gene's germline CDR1 is MGHRA and CDR2 YSYEKL. This CDR3 region has 16 residues. In nucleotides, the CDR3 is TGCGCCAGCAGCCAAGGGGGACAGGGGTACACCGGGGAGCTGTTTTTT. This gives the protein CASSQGGQGYTGELFF.

This chain joins TRBV18 and TRBJ2-3; D unresolved. CDR1 is KGHSH and CDR2 is LQKENI in the germline V gene. The V end lost 4 bases, the J end lost 2 bases, and 13 bases lay between the germline ends. The CDR3 runs 15 residues. This chain's CDR3 is CASSHSRYVTDTQYF. The CDR3 bases are TGTGCCAGCTCACACTCGCGGTACGTCACAGATACGCAGTATTTT.

The chain is built from TRBV5-1 and TRBJ2-7; TRBD1 is a possible D gene (5 bases). The V end was cut by 6 bases, the J end by 0 bases, with 16 bases between. Germline values: CDR1 SGHRS, CDR2 YFSETQ. The CDR3 extends over 15 amino acids. The CDR3: CASTDRQSSSYEQYF. The CDR3 region has the DNA TGCGCCAGCACGGATCGACAGTCTAGCTCCTACGAGCAGTACTTC.

The CDR3, as DNA: TGTGCCAGCAGTGAAACAGGGGATGGTCGCTTCTACGAGCAGTACTTC. Translated, it gives CASSETGDGRFYEQYF. This chain links TRBV25-1 with TRBJ2-7, with 7 bases matching TRBD1. V gave up 2 bases and J gave up 3 bases; unmatched junction bases: 10. CDR1 and CDR2 from the germline V gene are MGHDK and SYGVNS. This CDR3 region has 16 residues.

The chain carries TRBV28 and TRBJ1-5; D uncertain. Germline V gene data show CDR1 as MDHEN and CDR2 as SYDVKM. Trimming took off 5 bases at V and 3 bases at J, with 14 bases between the two ends. CDR3 size: 15 residues. The CDR3, as DNA: TGTGCCAGCAGTCTTATACAAGGAATCAATCAGCCCCAGCATTTT. This encodes CASSLIQGINQPQHF.

This clone occurred a few times. The chain uses TRBV29-1 and TRBJ1-2; 7 bases agree with TRBD1. The germline V gene encodes CDR1 SQVTM and CDR2 ANQGSEA. V trimming: 5 bases; J trimming: 7 bases; junction bases outside the gene matches: 7. This CDR3 contains 12 residues. CDR3 in amino acids: CSVRGQGTGYTF. CDR3 nucleotide sequence: TGCAGCGTTAGGGGGCAGGGTACTGGCTACACCTTC.

The V and J genes are TRBV27 and TRBJ2-2; D not resolved. Germline loops: CDR1 MNHEY, CDR2 SMNVEV (reference sequence). The CDR3 is made up of 13 amino acids. V lost 0 bases, J lost 4 bases, and 3 bases lay in between. The CDR3: CASSLSPTGELFF. The CDR3 region has the DNA TGTGCCAGCAGTTTATCTCCCACCGGGGAGCTGTTTTTT.

V gene TRBV5-4 combines with J gene TRBJ2-6, with D unclear. Germline V gives CDR1 SGHNT, CDR2 YYREEE (reference sequence). V was shortened by 4 bases and J by 4 bases, with 15 bases between the two germline ends. The CDR3 is 16 residues long. The CDR3 nucleotides read TGTGCCAGCAGCCCAAATGCCAGGTCCGGGGCCAACGTCCTGACTTTC. It yields the protein CASSPNARSGANVLTF.

V and J are TRBV10-2 and TRBJ2-2; D not resolved. Trimming removed 11 bases from V and 5 bases from J, with 6 bases in between. The CDR3 contains 10 residues. Germline V CDR1 and CDR2: WSHSY, SAAADI. CDR3 in DNA: TGCGCCGGACGTACCGGGGAGCTGTTTTTT. Its protein product is CAGRTGELFF.